The present TCR beta chain was sequenced within a study of CD8+ T cells in alopecia areata. Treatment specified: oral pan-JAK inhibitor, 5-10 mg twice daily. This clone has just a few counts. Its antigen is not known. Reverse transcription of extracted RNA yielded cDNA, which provided the sequencing template. Data came from immunoSEQ multiplex PCR; TCRdb stores just in-frame clones and leaves some out. Of 170,000 or so clones in the sample, about 55% were seen once. Study-level findings and limits: Scalp lesions, especially in alopecia totalis/universalis, had higher clonality than normal scalp.

Trimming cost V 4 bases and J 2 bases; bases outside gene matches: 2. Germline assignment: CDR1 MNHEY and CDR2 SMNVEV (reference sequence). CDR3 length equals 14 residues. This sequence joins TRBV27 and TRBJ2-7; 10 nucleotides align to TRBD1. The material was CD8+ T cells sorted from blood, obtained at week 24, from a patient treated with tofacitinib. The TCR originated in a human donor with alopecia areata. Here the CDR3 DNA reads TGTGCCAGCAGTTCGGGACAGGGGCCCTACGAGCAGTACTTC. Amino acids: CASSSGQGPYEQYF.